Given below is one T cell receptor (beta chain) in context. These data belong to a study of OX40 agonist ivuxolimab in advanced cancers. Study-wide context: Patients enrolled in dose escalation were diagnosed with hepatocellular carcinoma, melanoma, renal cell or head and neck cancer.

This table comes from immunoSEQ multiplex PCR, and its TCRdb copy is limited to in-frame clones, with some not included. The table lists around 90,000 clones, 70% to 90% of them singletons. Sequences were derived from CD4+ or CD8+ T cells sorted from blood, sampled in a trial of the OX40 agonist ivuxolimab. This clonotype originated in an adult with an advanced solid tumor such as melanoma, head and neck, liver or kidney cancer.

CDR3 DNA sequence: TGTGCCAGCAGCCCGACAGAGAACACTGAAGCTTTCTTT. Residues: CASSPTENTEAFF. V and J are TRBV5-6 and TRBJ1-1, with TRBD1 as a possible D gene (5 bases). V was shortened by 4 bases and J by 1 base, with 8 bases between the two germline ends. The CDR3 spans 13 residues. CDR1 SGHDT and CDR2 YYEEEE come from the germline V gene.